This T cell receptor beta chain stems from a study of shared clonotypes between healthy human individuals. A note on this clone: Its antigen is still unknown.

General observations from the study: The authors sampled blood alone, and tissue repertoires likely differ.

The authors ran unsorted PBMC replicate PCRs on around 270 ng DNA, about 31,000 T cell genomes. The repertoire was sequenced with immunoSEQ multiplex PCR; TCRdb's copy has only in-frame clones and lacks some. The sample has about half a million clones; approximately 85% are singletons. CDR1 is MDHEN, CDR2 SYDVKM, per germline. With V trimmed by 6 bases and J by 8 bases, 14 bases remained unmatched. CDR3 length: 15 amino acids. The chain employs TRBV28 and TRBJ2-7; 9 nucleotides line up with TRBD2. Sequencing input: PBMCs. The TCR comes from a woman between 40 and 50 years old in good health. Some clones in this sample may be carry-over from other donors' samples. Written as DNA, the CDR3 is TGTGCCAGCAGCGGCTCGACTAGCGGCTTTAGAAAGCAGTACTTC. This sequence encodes CASSGSTSGFRKQYF.